This TCR beta chain derives from a study of T cell responses to AZD1222 COVID-19 vaccine. This clone was observed once. Its antigen is as yet unknown. General study results and limits: Repertoire samples came only from after the peak T cell response.

The data were produced by immunoSEQ multiplex PCR, yet TCRdb's version contains in-frame clones alone and is incomplete. The data contain roughly 120,000 clones, approximately 85% of them seen just once; the ten biggest clones take up roughly 1.7%. This TCR was sampled from an adult in good health. Source: peripheral blood, taken on day 0 of AZD1222 vaccination.

The CDR3 region has the DNA TGCGCCAGCAGCCAAACGGGACTAGCGAGGGAGACCCAGTACTTC. Its protein product is CASSQTGLARETQYF. V is TRBV4-1 and J is TRBJ2-5, with 10 positions matching TRBD2. With V trimmed by 2 bases and J by 5 bases, 5 bases remained unmatched. The germline CDR1 and CDR2 sequences are MGHRA and YSYEKL. This CDR3 is 15 amino acids long.